The present entry profiles one TCR beta chain with its context. Its specificity is unknown. The data are from a study of T cell responses to AZD1222 COVID-19 vaccine. Study-wide points: Two doses of AZD1222 preceded a rise in Spike-specific TCR breadth and depth.

The repertoire was sequenced with immunoSEQ multiplex PCR; TCRdb's copy has only in-frame clones and lacks some. This sample has tens of thousands of clones; over 90% occur once, and the top ten carry roughly 5.2%. The sample in question was peripheral blood, obtained on day 0 of AZD1222 vaccination. This receptor was identified in an adult in good health.

The CDR3 spells CASSPGGRLTSGANVLTF. The CDR3 DNA follows: TGTGCCAGTAGCCCGGGGGGCCGGCTCACCTCTGGGGCCAACGTCCTGACTTTC. The rearrangement joins TRBV19 to TRBJ2-6; D might be TRBD2 (7 bases). V lost 6 bases to trimming and J lost 0 bases, with 18 bases between them. CDR1 and CDR2 from the germline V gene are LNHDA and SQIVND (reference sequence). The CDR3 runs 18 residues. Full variable domain (remainder filled in from reference TRBV19 and TRBJ2-6): DGGITQSPKYLFRKEGQNVTLSCEQNLNHDAMYWYRQDPGQGLRLIYYSQIVNDFQKGDIAEGYSVSREKKESFPLTVTSAQKNPTAFYLCASSPGGRLTSGANVLTFGAGSRLTVL.